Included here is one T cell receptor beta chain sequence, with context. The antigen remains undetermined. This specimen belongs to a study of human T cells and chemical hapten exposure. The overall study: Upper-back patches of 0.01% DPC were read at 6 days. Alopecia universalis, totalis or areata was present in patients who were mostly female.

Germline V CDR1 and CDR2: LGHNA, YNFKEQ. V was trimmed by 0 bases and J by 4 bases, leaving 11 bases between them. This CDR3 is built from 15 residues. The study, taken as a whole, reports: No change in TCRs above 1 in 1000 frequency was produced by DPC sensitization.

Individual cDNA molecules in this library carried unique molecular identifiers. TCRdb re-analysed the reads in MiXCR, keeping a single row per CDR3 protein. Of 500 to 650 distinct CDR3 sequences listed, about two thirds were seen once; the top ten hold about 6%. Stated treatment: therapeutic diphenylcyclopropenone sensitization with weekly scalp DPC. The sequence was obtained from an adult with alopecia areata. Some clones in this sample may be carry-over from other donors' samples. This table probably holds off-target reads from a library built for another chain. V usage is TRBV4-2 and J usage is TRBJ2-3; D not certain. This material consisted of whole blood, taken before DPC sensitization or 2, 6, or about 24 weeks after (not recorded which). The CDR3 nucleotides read TGTGCCAGCAGCCAAGAACCCTCGAAGGCAGATACGCAGTATTTT. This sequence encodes CASSQEPSKADTQYF.